The rows below give T cell receptor beta chains drawn from one sample of a study of identical twins. TCRdb passed the 5' RACE reads through MiXCR, listing each CDR3 protein once. The table records 1.5 million or so distinct CDR3 sequences, less than 40% of them present only once. Sequencing was performed on cord blood. All receptors come from a newborn girl in good health. Both conserved end residues are part of each CDR3. Fields, in order: J gene, V gene, CDR3 protein.

TRBJ1-1	TRBV7-9	CASSPRPGKGNTEAFF
TRBJ2-7	TRBV20-1	CSADRSGRAVYEQYF
TRBJ2-5	TRBV7-2	CASSSRLADRETQYF
TRBJ1-1	TRBV12-3/TRBV12-4	CASSLPAYPGPQDTEAFF
TRBJ2-1	TRBV7-9	CASSPSGGNEQFF
TRBJ1-1	TRBV4-2	CASSQDWGDTEAFF
TRBJ2-3	TRBV6-6	CASSYSGYGTQYF
TRBJ1-5	TRBV18	CASSPRDGTNQPQHF
TRBJ2-1	TRBV4-1	CASSQRLTHNEQFF
TRBJ1-2	TRBV25-1	CASSYQTYGYTF
TRBJ1-4	TRBV7-9	CASSLGERGVGEKLFF
TRBJ1-2	TRBV12-3/TRBV12-4	CASSLSGGKANYGYTF
TRBJ1-3	TRBV15	CATGRDQGNTIYF